The 7 T cell receptor beta chains below come from one sample, sequenced in a study of type 1 regulatory T cells. MiXCR was run by TCRdb on the reads, yielding one entry per CDR3 protein. The table records 75,000 to 100,000 distinct CDR3 sequences, roughly 31% of them present only once. The sequencing sample was made of CD4+ T cells, either the whole sample or a sorted fraction (not recorded which). All receptors derive from a human donor in good health.

The table lists this clonotype with a few counts. The chain uses TRBV2 and TRBJ2-1; 9 positions agree with TRBD2. V dropped 7 bases and J dropped 3; count of bases not matched to a gene: 7. Germline V gene data show CDR1 as SNHLY and CDR2 as FYNNEI. The CDR3 is 15 amino acids. CDR3 in amino acids: CASTTGLAGYNEQFF. CDR3 bases: TGTGCCAGCACTACGGGACTAGCAGGCTACAATGAGCAGTTCTTC.

The chain employs TRBV24-1 and TRBJ2-1; 9 nucleotides agree with TRBD1. The CDR3 length is 14 residues. The V segment lost 4 bases and the J segment 9 bases; nucleotides outside the gene matches: 6. CDR1 is KGHDR and CDR2 is SFDVKD in the germline V gene. The CDR3 spells CATSDPTGGSEQFF. The DNA for the CDR3 is TGTGCCACCAGTGACCCCACAGGGGGCAGTGAGCAGTTCTTC.

The chain recombines TRBV7-7 with TRBJ2-7; maybe TRBD1 (5 bases). CDR3 size: 14 residues. CDR1 SSHAT and CDR2 FNYEAQ come from the germline V gene (reference sequence). Trimming stripped 5 bases from V and 3 bases from J, with 14 bases between. CDR3 sequence (DNA): TGTGCCAGCAGCCCACTTGGGGCCGACTACGAGCAGTACTTC. Its protein is CASSPLGADYEQYF.

This clonotype was seen a few times. CDR3 loop: CASSGARTGTDTQYF. The CDR3 nucleotides are TGTGCCAGCAGTGGGGCGAGGACAGGGACAGATACGCAGTATTTT. The chain links TRBV2 to TRBJ2-3, with 8 bases fitting TRBD1. The CDR3 length is 15 residues. The V gene's germline CDR1 is SNHLY and CDR2 FYNNEI. Trimming at V came to 4 bases and at J to 3 bases, leaving 6 bases not matched to a gene. The full variable domain, with the rest looked up from reference TRBV2 and TRBJ2-3, is EPEVTQTPSHQVTQMGQEVILRCVPISNHLYFYWYRQILGQKVEFLVSFYNNEISEKSEIFDDQFSVERPDGSNFTLKIRSTKLEDSAMYFCASSGARTGTDTQYFGPGTRLTVL.

In its sample, this clonotype was seen a few times. The genes are TRBV14 and TRBJ1-6; D not resolved. The CDR3 covers 14 residues. The germline V gene has CDR1 SGHDN and CDR2 FVKESK. V lost 3 bases and J lost 5, with 8 bases in between. The CDR3 DNA reads TGTGCCAGCAGCCAGAACAGCAATAATTCACCCCTCCACTTT. Amino acid sequence: CASSQNSNNSPLHF.

The chain recombines TRBV6-2 or TRBV6-3 with TRBJ2-2; 8 bases are shared with TRBD2. The germline CDR1 and CDR2 sequences are MNHEY and SVGEGT. V shed 6 bases and J 6 bases; nucleotides not matched to a gene: 6. The CDR3 is made up of 14 amino acids. The CDR3 loop reads CASRASGSAGELFF. CDR3 sequence (DNA): TGTGCCAGCAGAGCTAGCGGGTCAGCCGGGGAGCTGTTTTTT.

This rearrangement joins TRBV7-3 to TRBJ2-2; TRBD2 matches 8 bases. The CDR3 contains 17 residues. Trimming cost V 1 base and J 6 bases; bases outside gene matches: 10. CDR1 and CDR2 from the germline V gene are SGHTA and FQGTGA. CDR3 sequence (DNA): TGTGCCAGCAGCTTAAATCCGCCTAGCGGGTACTCCGGGGAGCTGTTTTTT. Its protein is CASSLNPPSGYSGELFF.